Listed below are T cell receptor beta chains from one sample, sequenced in a study of shared clonotypes between healthy human individuals. TCRdb keeps only in-frame clones here, not all; method: immunoSEQ multiplex PCR. The sample contains approximately 1.4 million clones, approximately 98% of which appear only once. Material: naive CD4+ T cells sorted from blood. The receptors were gathered from a man aged 25-40 years in good health. The CDR3 runs from the conserved cysteine through the conserved F or W. Each record gives: D gene, CDR3 length, clone size, V gene, J gene, CDR3 protein, CDR3 DNA. A D gene is named only where the DNA matches it firmly. Only part of the rows carry a size: once, few, many, or a class if the clone is expanded.

d_gene: -; len: 16; abundance: -; v_gene: TRBV5-6; j_gene: TRBJ1-3; CDR3aa: CASSFKGSRSGNTIYF; CDR3nt: TGTGCCAGCAGCTTTAAGGGCAGCCGCTCTGGAAACACCATATATTTT
d_gene: -; len: 11; abundance: -; v_gene: TRBV30; j_gene: TRBJ2-7; CDR3aa: CAWRASVNQYF; CDR3nt: TGTGCCTGGAGAGCTAGCGTGAACCAGTACTTC
d_gene: -; len: 14; abundance: -; v_gene: TRBV14; j_gene: TRBJ2-2; CDR3aa: CASSQDWGGDVLFF; CDR3nt: TGTGCCAGCAGCCAAGATTGGGGGGGCGACGTGCTGTTTTTT
d_gene: -; len: 14; abundance: -; v_gene: TRBV9; j_gene: TRBJ2-2; CDR3aa: CASSVVTNTGELFF; CDR3nt: TGTGCCAGCAGCGTAGTTACGAACACCGGGGAGCTGTTTTTT
d_gene: -; len: 12; abundance: -; v_gene: TRBV18; j_gene: TRBJ1-1; CDR3aa: CASSPRDTEAFF; CDR3nt: TGTGCCAGCTCACCCCGGGACACTGAAGCTTTCTTT
d_gene: -; len: 15; abundance: -; v_gene: TRBV9; j_gene: TRBJ2-3; CDR3aa: CASSVAPVATDTQYF; CDR3nt: TGTGCCAGCAGCGTAGCCCCGGTCGCGACAGATACGCAGTATTTT
d_gene: -; len: 16; abundance: -; v_gene: TRBV28; j_gene: TRBJ2-2; CDR3aa: CASGGARGRFTGELFF; CDR3nt: TGTGCCAGCGGGGGGGCACGGGGGAGATTTACCGGGGAGCTGTTTTTT
d_gene: -; len: 16; abundance: -; v_gene: TRBV5-1; j_gene: TRBJ2-1; CDR3aa: CASSPSPAPGYNEQFF; CDR3nt: TGCGCCAGCAGCCCGAGTCCTGCACCCGGGTACAATGAGCAGTTCTTC
d_gene: TRBD2; len: 16; abundance: -; v_gene: TRBV4-3; j_gene: TRBJ2-1; CDR3aa: CASSLRTSEPYNEQFF; CDR3nt: TGCGCCAGCAGCCTTCGGACTAGCGAACCCTACAATGAGCAGTTCTTC
d_gene: -; len: 15; abundance: -; v_gene: TRBV18; j_gene: TRBJ2-2; CDR3aa: CASSSGGSHAGELFF; CDR3nt: TGTGCCAGCTCATCTGGAGGCTCTCACGCCGGGGAGCTGTTTTTT
d_gene: TRBD2; len: 21; abundance: -; v_gene: TRBV15; j_gene: TRBJ2-1; CDR3aa: CATSRDDGRLARLSSYNEQFF; CDR3nt: TGTGCCACCAGCAGAGATGATGGGAGACTAGCCCGACTCTCCTCCTACAATGAGCAGTTCTTC
d_gene: -; len: 12; abundance: -; v_gene: TRBV25-1; j_gene: TRBJ2-7; CDR3aa: CASSQGIDEQYF; CDR3nt: TGTGCCAGCAGTCAGGGGATAGACGAGCAGTACTTC
d_gene: TRBD2; len: 15; abundance: -; v_gene: TRBV14; j_gene: TRBJ2-2; CDR3aa: CASTLSGRVSGELFF; CDR3nt: TGTGCCAGCACCCTTAGCGGGAGAGTGAGCGGGGAGCTGTTTTTT
d_gene: -; len: 16; abundance: -; v_gene: TRBV18; j_gene: TRBJ2-2; CDR3aa: CASSRGTPTNTGELFF; CDR3nt: TGTGCCAGCTCACGGGGGACACCTACGAACACCGGGGAGCTGTTTTTT
d_gene: TRBD2; len: 14; abundance: -; v_gene: TRBV5-1; j_gene: TRBJ2-1; CDR3aa: CASSLRGGYNEQFF; CDR3nt: TGCGCCAGCAGCTTACGGGGGGGCTACAATGAGCAGTTCTTC
d_gene: -; len: 15; abundance: -; v_gene: TRBV6-4; j_gene: TRBJ1-4; CDR3aa: CASSRGRSSNEKLFF; CDR3nt: TGTGCCAGCAGTAGGGGACGGAGCTCTAATGAAAAACTGTTTTTT
d_gene: TRBD1; len: 17; abundance: -; v_gene: TRBV5-6; j_gene: TRBJ2-5; CDR3aa: CASSFERRTGGQETQYF; CDR3nt: TGTGCCAGCAGCTTTGAAAGGAGGACAGGGGGACAAGAGACCCAGTACTTC
d_gene: -; len: 14; abundance: -; v_gene: TRBV10-3; j_gene: TRBJ2-5; CDR3aa: CAISGRTDEETQYF; CDR3nt: TGTGCCATCAGTGGTAGGACAGACGAAGAGACCCAGTACTTC
d_gene: TRBD1; len: 15; abundance: -; v_gene: TRBV7-9; j_gene: TRBJ2-1; CDR3aa: CASSSVTGNHNEQFF; CDR3nt: TGTGCCAGCAGCTCAGTGACAGGGAACCACAATGAGCAGTTCTTC
d_gene: -; len: 12; abundance: once; v_gene: TRBV30; j_gene: TRBJ1-1; CDR3aa: CAWRDGNTEAFF; CDR3nt: TGTGCCTGGAGAGACGGGAACACTGAAGCTTTCTTT
d_gene: TRBD2; len: 14; abundance: -; v_gene: TRBV6-6; j_gene: TRBJ2-7; CDR3aa: CASSRTSGSYEQYF; CDR3nt: TGTGCCAGCAGTCGGACTAGCGGGAGCTACGAGCAGTACTTC
d_gene: -; len: 15; abundance: -; v_gene: TRBV15; j_gene: TRBJ2-7; CDR3aa: CATSRDLSGPYEQYF; CDR3nt: TGTGCCACCAGCAGAGATTTGAGCGGGCCCTACGAGCAGTACTTC
d_gene: -; len: 11; abundance: -; v_gene: TRBV29-1; j_gene: TRBJ2-7; CDR3aa: CSVGNSYEQYF; CDR3nt: TGCAGCGTTGGAAACTCCTACGAGCAGTACTTC
d_gene: -; len: 15; abundance: -; v_gene: TRBV14; j_gene: TRBJ2-3; CDR3aa: CASSQGLRSTDTQYF; CDR3nt: TGTGCCAGCAGCCAGGGTCTGAGGAGCACAGATACGCAGTATTTT
d_gene: -; len: 14; abundance: -; v_gene: TRBV5-4; j_gene: TRBJ2-1; CDR3aa: CASSGLSSYNEQFF; CDR3nt: TGTGCCAGCAGTGGACTTAGCTCCTACAATGAGCAGTTCTTC
d_gene: -; len: 18; abundance: -; v_gene: TRBV6-1; j_gene: TRBJ1-1; CDR3aa: CASSDQPPGRGRGMEAFF; CDR3nt: TGTGCCAGCAGTGACCAGCCGCCGGGCAGGGGCAGGGGAATGGAGGCTTTCTTT
d_gene: -; len: 16; abundance: -; v_gene: TRBV28; j_gene: TRBJ1-4; CDR3aa: CASSSLRLATNEKLFF; CDR3nt: TGTGCCAGCAGTTCATTACGACTTGCAACTAATGAAAAACTGTTTTTT
d_gene: TRBD1; len: 17; abundance: -; v_gene: TRBV28; j_gene: TRBJ1-2; CDR3aa: CASSLIFGQGSQYGYTF; CDR3nt: TGTGCCAGCAGTTTAATCTTCGGACAGGGGTCCCAATATGGCTACACCTTC
d_gene: -; len: 13; abundance: -; v_gene: TRBV5-4; j_gene: TRBJ2-5; CDR3aa: CASSTRQLETQYF; CDR3nt: TGTGCCAGCAGTACCCGACAGCTAGAGACCCAGTACTTC
d_gene: -; len: 16; abundance: -; v_gene: TRBV27; j_gene: TRBJ2-2; CDR3aa: CASSSGGGRNTGELFF; CDR3nt: TGTGCCAGCAGTTCGGGGGGCGGGAGAAACACCGGGGAGCTGTTTTTT
d_gene: TRBD1; len: 13; abundance: -; v_gene: TRBV5-1; j_gene: TRBJ2-7; CDR3aa: CASSPDRAYEQYF; CDR3nt: TGCGCCAGCAGCCCAGACAGGGCCTACGAGCAGTACTTC
d_gene: -; len: 13; abundance: -; v_gene: TRBV14; j_gene: TRBJ1-5; CDR3aa: CASSQGVNQPQHF; CDR3nt: TGTGCCAGCAGCCAAGGGGTCAATCAGCCCCAGCATTTT
d_gene: TRBD2; len: 13; abundance: -; v_gene: TRBV9; j_gene: TRBJ2-7; CDR3aa: CASSASGSPEQYF; CDR3nt: TGTGCCAGCAGCGCCAGCGGGAGTCCCGAGCAGTACTTC
d_gene: -; len: 15; abundance: -; v_gene: TRBV9; j_gene: TRBJ1-4; CDR3aa: CASSVSGTPVEKLFF; CDR3nt: TGTGCCAGCAGCGTCTCAGGGACCCCGGTTGAAAAACTGTTTTTT
d_gene: -; len: 14; abundance: -; v_gene: TRBV27; j_gene: TRBJ1-2; CDR3aa: CASSSGLANYGYTF; CDR3nt: TGTGCCAGCAGTTCAGGGTTAGCTAACTATGGCTACACCTTC
d_gene: -; len: 14; abundance: -; v_gene: TRBV7-9; j_gene: TRBJ1-1; CDR3aa: CASSLALTNGEAFF; CDR3nt: TGTGCCAGCAGCTTAGCTTTGACAAATGGTGAAGCTTTCTTT
d_gene: -; len: 14; abundance: -; v_gene: TRBV4-2; j_gene: TRBJ2-7; CDR3aa: CASSQAASGYEQYF; CDR3nt: TGTGCCAGCAGCCAAGCGGCTTCAGGGTACGAGCAGTACTTC
d_gene: -; len: 13; abundance: -; v_gene: TRBV6-1; j_gene: TRBJ2-7; CDR3aa: CASRVAAGYEQYF; CDR3nt: TGTGCCAGCCGGGTCGCAGCGGGCTACGAGCAGTACTTC
d_gene: TRBD2; len: 16; abundance: -; v_gene: TRBV19; j_gene: TRBJ2-7; CDR3aa: CASSIGTSGSFYEQYF; CDR3nt: TGTGCCAGTAGTATTGGGACTAGCGGGAGTTTCTACGAGCAGTACTTC
d_gene: -; len: 14; abundance: -; v_gene: TRBV27; j_gene: TRBJ2-3; CDR3aa: CASSQTSGPDTQYF; CDR3nt: TGTGCCAGCAGTCAAACTTCAGGGCCAGATACGCAGTATTTT
d_gene: -; len: 14; abundance: -; v_gene: TRBV27; j_gene: TRBJ2-1; CDR3aa: CASSRHGSYNEQFF; CDR3nt: TGTGCCAGCAGTCGACACGGCTCCTACAATGAGCAGTTCTTC
d_gene: TRBD1; len: 18; abundance: -; v_gene: TRBV11-1; j_gene: TRBJ1-4; CDR3aa: CASSLSGTGETESEKLFF; CDR3nt: TGTGCCAGCAGCTTGTCGGGGACAGGGGAAACGGAAAGTGAAAAACTGTTTTTT
d_gene: -; len: 11; abundance: -; v_gene: TRBV25-1; j_gene: TRBJ1-1; CDR3aa: CASSPGSTAFF; CDR3nt: TGTGCCAGCTCTCCAGGGAGTACAGCTTTCTTT
d_gene: -; len: 13; abundance: -; v_gene: TRBV10-2; j_gene: TRBJ1-2; CDR3aa: CATGGPINYGYTF; CDR3nt: TGCGCCACAGGTGGACCGATTAACTATGGCTACACCTTC
d_gene: TRBD2; len: 14; abundance: once; v_gene: TRBV9; j_gene: TRBJ2-7; CDR3aa: CASSLGTSGYEQYF; CDR3nt: TGTGCCAGCAGCCTCGGGACTAGCGGCTACGAGCAGTACTTC
d_gene: TRBD2; len: 14; abundance: -; v_gene: TRBV11-2; j_gene: TRBJ2-1; CDR3aa: CASSLGLARNEQFF; CDR3nt: TGTGCCAGCAGCTTGGGACTAGCGAGAAATGAGCAGTTCTTC
d_gene: -; len: 15; abundance: -; v_gene: TRBV5-1; j_gene: TRBJ1-1; CDR3aa: CASSLSSFWDYEAFF; CDR3nt: TGCGCCAGCAGCTTGTCTAGCTTTTGGGACTATGAAGCTTTCTTT
d_gene: -; len: 15; abundance: -; v_gene: TRBV28; j_gene: TRBJ1-2; CDR3aa: CASSLYATARYGYTF; CDR3nt: TGTGCCAGCAGTTTATACGCAACCGCTCGCTATGGCTACACCTTC
d_gene: TRBD2; len: 17; abundance: -; v_gene: TRBV5-1; j_gene: TRBJ2-3; CDR3aa: CASSLVRGDYIYDTQYF; CDR3nt: TGCGCCAGCAGCTTGGTTCGTGGGGACTACATCTATGATACGCAGTATTTT
d_gene: -; len: 14; abundance: -; v_gene: TRBV4-1; j_gene: TRBJ2-2; CDR3aa: CAIKAGMNTGELFF; CDR3nt: TGCGCTATCAAGGCGGGGATGAACACCGGGGAGCTGTTTTTT
d_gene: -; len: 16; abundance: -; v_gene: TRBV18; j_gene: TRBJ2-2; CDR3aa: CASSPLFTHRTGELFF; CDR3nt: TGTGCCAGCTCACCACTATTTACTCATCGGACCGGGGAGCTGTTTTTT
d_gene: -; len: 16; abundance: -; v_gene: TRBV23-1; j_gene: TRBJ2-2; CDR3aa: CASSQRQGGGTGELFF; CDR3nt: TGCGCCAGCAGTCAACGACAGGGCGGGGGCACCGGGGAGCTGTTTTTT